A single sample is the source of the 30 T cell receptor beta chains below, sequenced in a study of chemoradiotherapy in HPV16-positive cancers. Clones were read by immunoSEQ multiplex PCR, and TCRdb kept only the in-frame ones, dropping some. In the table there are about 6,500 clones, around 90% of which are singletons. The material was blood, obtained from a patient who underwent chemoradiotherapy. The origin of the receptors is a human donor with HPV-associated anogenital cancer.

The chain uses TRBV2 and TRBJ2-3, with 10 positions matching TRBD2. The CDR3 sequence is 16 residues long. Looked up from germline, CDR1 is SNHLY and CDR2 is FYNNEI. V shed 6 bases and J 0 bases; nucleotides not matched to a gene: 6. CDR3 loop: CASRNLAGVSTDTQYF. CDR3 bases: TGTGCCAGCAGAAACCTAGCGGGAGTAAGCACAGATACGCAGTATTTT. Full variable domain (remainder filled in from reference TRBV2 and TRBJ2-3): EPEVTQTPSHQVTQMGQEVILRCVPISNHLYFYWYRQILGQKVEFLVSFYNNEISEKSEIFDDQFSVERPDGSNFTLKIRSTKLEDSAMYFCASRNLAGVSTDTQYFGPGTRLTVL.

This rearrangement joins TRBV28 to TRBJ2-7, with D perhaps being TRBD1 or TRBD2 (6 bases each). V was cut by 4 bases and J by 3 bases, with 13 bases left in between. The V gene's germline CDR1 is MDHEN and CDR2 SYDVKM. The CDR3 sequence is 14 residues long. This chain's CDR3 is CASSSLGGGYEQYF. In DNA, the CDR3 is TGTGCCAGCAGTTCCCTAGGAGGGGGCTACGAGCAGTACTTC.

The chain has TRBV18 and TRBJ1-1; possibly TRBD1 for D (5 bases). The V end was cut by 3 bases, the J end by 4 bases, with 9 bases between. The CDR3 covers 13 residues. The germline V gene encodes CDR1 KGHSH and CDR2 LQKENI. The CDR3 region is CASSPSRATEAFF. CDR3 sequence (DNA): TGTGCCAGCTCACCCAGCAGGGCCACTGAAGCTTTCTTT.

The chain joins TRBV18 to TRBJ1-2, with no clear D. From germline, CDR1 is KGHSH and CDR2 LQKENI. CDR3 length: 14 amino acids. The V and J ends lost 3 bases and 6 bases respectively, with 14 bases between them. This CDR3 is CASSPGRAGNGYTF. The CDR3 bases are TGTGCCAGCTCACCGGGTAGAGCGGGGAATGGCTACACCTTC. The full variable domain, in which reference TRBV18 and TRBJ1-2 provide the parts outside the CDR3, is NAGVMQNPRHLVRRRGQEARLRCSPMKGHSHVYWYRQLPEEGLKFMVYLQKENIIDESGMPKERFSAEFPKEGPSILRIQQVVRGDSAAYFCASSPGRAGNGYTFGSGTRLTVV.

V gene TRBV28 combines with J gene TRBJ2-1; the match to TRBD2 covers 9 bases. CDR3 length equals 12 residues. CDR1 is MDHEN, CDR2 SYDVKM, per germline. Germline trimming cut 7 bases from V and 6 bases from J; bases unmatched to any gene: 1. The CDR3 loop reads CASIAGVNEQFF. As DNA, the CDR3 is TGTGCCAGCATAGCGGGAGTCAATGAGCAGTTCTTC. Complete variable domain (other parts from reference TRBV28 and TRBJ2-1): DVKVTQSSRYLVKRTGEKVFLECVQDMDHENMFWYRQDPGLGLRLIYFSYDVKMKEKGDIPEGYSVSREKKERFSLILESASTNQTSMYLCASIAGVNEQFFGPGTRLTVL.

This chain uses TRBV19 with TRBJ2-5; 9 nucleotides agree with TRBD1. Germline assignment: CDR1 LNHDA and CDR2 SQIVND (reference sequence). CDR3 length equals 12 residues. J was trimmed by 3 bases and V by 10 bases; bases with no gene match: 3. The CDR3 DNA reads as TGTGCCACAGGGACAGGGAAAGAGACCCAGTACTTC. It specifies CATGTGKETQYF.

The rearrangement uses TRBV11-2 and TRBJ2-3; 7 nucleotides match TRBD2. Germline trimming cut 6 bases from V and 2 bases from J; bases unmatched to any gene: 11. The CDR3 covers 16 residues. CDR1 and CDR2 (germline): SGHAT, FQNNGV. This CDR3 reads CASRSDRSGDTDTQYF. The CDR3 DNA reads TGTGCCAGCAGATCGGACCGGAGCGGGGACACAGATACGCAGTATTTT.

The chain recombines TRBV4-1 with TRBJ2-1; 13 nucleotides match TRBD2. Germline V gene sequence: CDR1 MGHRA, CDR2 YSYEKL. V was clipped by 1 base and J by 5 bases; unmatched bases: 8. CDR3 length: 18 residues. The CDR3 sequence is CASSQAPTSGGGNNEQFF. CDR3 bases: TGCGCCAGCAGCCAAGCCCCCACTAGCGGGGGGGGGAACAATGAGCAGTTCTTC.

The chain uses TRBV27 and TRBJ2-2, with TRBD1 identical over 10 bases. J gave up 7 bases and V 4 bases, and 3 bases lay outside the gene matches. Germline V CDR1 and CDR2: MNHEY, SMNVEV (reference sequence). The length of the CDR3 is 14 residues. The CDR3 nucleotides read TGTGCCAGCAGTTCGGGACAGGGGATCGGGGAGCTGTTTTTT. Its translation is CASSSGQGIGELFF.

In nucleotides, the CDR3 is TGTGCCAGCAGCTTGGCTGCTGGGATCCGGAACTACGAGCAGTACTTC. Its protein is CASSLAAGIRNYEQYF. V usage is TRBV5-4 and J usage is TRBJ2-7; D uncertain. This CDR3 comprises 16 residues. Germline CDR1 and CDR2: SGHNT and YYREEE (reference sequence). V was trimmed by 0 bases and J by 3 bases, leaving 16 bases between them. Based on the CDR3 plus reference TRBV5-4 and TRBJ2-7, the full variable domain is ETGVTQSPTHLIKTRGQQVTLRCSSQSGHNTVSWYQQALGQGPQFIFQYYREEENGRGNFPPRFSGLQFPNYSSELNVNALELDDSALYLCASSLAAGIRNYEQYFGPGTRLTVT.

This clone showed up just once. The chain carries TRBV19 and TRBJ1-5, with 8 positions matching TRBD1. The CDR3 is made up of 15 amino acids. Germline CDR1 LNHDA, CDR2 SQIVND (reference sequence). With 7 bases clipped from V and 3 bases from J, the junction kept 8 bases outside the gene matches. The CDR3 sequence is CASTRTGWVNQPQHF. The CDR3 DNA reads as TGTGCCAGTACTCGGACAGGGTGGGTCAATCAGCCCCAGCATTTT.

On this clone: One end of the junction does not line up with germline, which may come from a read error. V gene TRBV7-7 combines with J gene TRBJ2-1; possibly TRBD2 for D (5 bases). Germline V lookup: CDR1 SSHAT, CDR2 FNYEAQ (reference sequence). This CDR3 has 16 residues. The CDR3 DNA reads TGTGCTAGCAGCTCAGGACTTATGGGCTCCTACAATGAGCAGTTCTTC. The encoded protein is CASSSGLMGSYNEQFF.

This sequence joins TRBV13 and TRBJ2-5; no reliable D call. The germline V gene has CDR1 PRHDT and CDR2 FYEKMQ (reference sequence). Trimming cost V 2 bases and J 0 bases, with 4 bases left between them. There are 13 residues in the CDR3. The CDR3 DNA reads TGTGCCAGCAGCTTAAACTACCAAGAGACCCAGTACTTC. It translates to CASSLNYQETQYF.

The chain employs TRBV7-6 and TRBJ2-7; 10 nucleotides match TRBD2. The CDR3 sequence is 14 residues long. The germline V gene encodes CDR1 SGHVS and CDR2 FNYEAQ. The J segment lost 3 bases and the V segment lost 1 base, leaving 0 bases of the junction unmatched. This CDR3 is CASSLGLAGYEQYF. For the CDR3, the DNA is TGTGCCAGCAGCTTAGGACTAGCGGGCTACGAGCAGTACTTC.

V and J are TRBV6-5 and TRBJ2-1; TRBD1 aligns across 8 bases. V shed 5 bases, J shed 13 bases, and the junction held 7 bases outside the gene matches. Germline CDR1 is MNHEY and CDR2 is SVGAGI. This CDR3 has 12 amino acids. CDR3 protein: CASSKDRVNQFF. CDR3 DNA: TGTGCCAGCAGTAAGGACAGGGTCAATCAGTTCTTC.

Here the CDR3 reads CASSLALVGNQETQYF. The CDR3 DNA reads as TGTGCCAGCAGCTTAGCGCTGGTGGGAAACCAAGAGACCCAGTACTTC. The chain links TRBV7-2 to TRBJ2-5; D is unclear. This CDR3 region has 16 residues. V dropped 0 bases and J dropped 0 bases, with 11 bases sitting between them. Per the germline V gene, CDR1 is SGHTA and CDR2 is FQGNSA.

The chain links TRBV7-9 to TRBJ2-5; no clear D. V was clipped by 5 bases and J by 2 bases, with 12 bases between them. This CDR3 comprises 14 residues. Germline V gene sequence: CDR1 SEHNR, CDR2 FQNEAQ (reference sequence). CDR3 loop: CASSPGRKQETQYF. The CDR3, as DNA: TGTGCCAGCAGCCCTGGACGGAAGCAAGAGACCCAGTACTTC.

This sequence joins TRBV5-1 and TRBJ2-3, with unresolved D. The CDR3 totals 16 residues. The V end lost 0 bases, the J end lost 0 bases, and 11 bases lay between the germline ends. The germline V gene encodes CDR1 SGHRS and CDR2 YFSETQ. For the CDR3, the DNA is TGCGCCAGCAGCTTGGCGGTTGACTTTAGCACAGATACGCAGTATTTT. Translating it yields CASSLAVDFSTDTQYF.

This clone appeared a few times. The chain uses TRBV6-4 and TRBJ2-1; possible D gene TRBD2, 5 bases. The ends were cut back, 0 bases at V and 6 bases at J, with 15 bases in the middle. Looked up from germline, CDR1 is MRHNA and CDR2 is SNTAGT. This CDR3 has 16 residues. CDR3 DNA sequence: TGTGCCAGCAGTGACTCGGGCCTAGCTAGTAGCAATGAGCAGTTCTTC. Translating it yields CASSDSGLASSNEQFF.

The chain joins TRBV9 to TRBJ1-5; 12 bases match TRBD1. V gave up 4 bases and J gave up 5 bases; unmatched junction bases: 4. This CDR3 contains 15 residues. CDR1 SGDLS and CDR2 YYNGEE come from the germline V gene. CDR3 in amino acids: CASSSGTGGDQPQHF. The CDR3 region has the DNA TGTGCCAGCAGCTCCGGGACAGGGGGCGATCAGCCCCAGCATTTT.

The genes are TRBV19 and TRBJ2-5, with 12 nucleotides matching TRBD2. CDR1 and CDR2 from the germline V gene are LNHDA and SQIVND (reference sequence). This CDR3 has 16 residues. Germline trimming cut 5 bases from V and 0 bases from J; bases unmatched to any gene: 4. The CDR3 loop is CASSALAGGYQETQYF. The CDR3 DNA reads as TGTGCCAGTAGTGCACTAGCGGGGGGCTACCAAGAGACCCAGTACTTC.

The rearrangement links TRBV6-5 to TRBJ1-2, with a possible D match to TRBD1 (5 bases). With 1 base removed from V and 3 bases from J, the gap between germline ends came to 9 bases. Germline-derived CDR1 and CDR2 are MNHEY and SVGAGI. This CDR3 is 14 amino acids long. The CDR3, as DNA: TGTGCCAGCAGTTACTATGGGACGGACTATGGCTACACCTTC. Translating gives CASSYYGTDYGYTF.

The chain has TRBV20-1 and TRBJ2-3; D call uncertain. The V gene's germline CDR1 is DFQATT and CDR2 SNEGSKA (reference sequence). Trimming stripped 5 bases from V and 5 bases from J, with 8 bases between. This CDR3 is built from 11 residues. CDR3 bases: TGCAGTGCTCTGACTGGAGATACGCAGTATTTT. This encodes CSALTGDTQYF.

The CDR3 bases are TGTGCCAGCAGTCCAAGCGGGAGGGTGGAAGATACGCAGTATTTT. Encoded protein: CASSPSGRVEDTQYF. The V and J genes are TRBV28 and TRBJ2-3; 10 bases align to TRBD2. The germline gives CDR1 MDHEN, CDR2 SYDVKM. The ends lost 5 bases at V and 5 bases at J; junction bases unmatched: 7. The CDR3 runs 15 residues.

The J gene is TRBJ2-5, the V gene TRBV5-1; 10 bases align to TRBD1. The CDR3 contains 15 residues. From germline, CDR1 is SGHRS and CDR2 YFSETQ. V was pared by 6 bases and J by 4 bases, with 9 bases of the junction left unmatched. Written as DNA, the CDR3 is TGCGCCAGCACTGAGACAGGGGGCGTCGTAGAGACCCAGTACTTC. Translating gives CASTETGGVVETQYF.

V and J are TRBV14 and TRBJ2-1; 9 bases align to TRBD2. Germline loops: CDR1 SGHDN, CDR2 FVKESK. The CDR3 contains 14 residues. V shed 7 bases, J shed 5 bases, and the junction held 6 bases outside the gene matches. The CDR3 loop is CASKLAGFHNEQFF. DNA for the CDR3: TGTGCCAGCAAACTAGCGGGTTTCCACAATGAGCAGTTCTTC.

The chain has TRBV7-9 and TRBJ1-3, with D perhaps matching TRBD1 (6 bases). The germline gives CDR1 SEHNR, CDR2 FQNEAQ (reference sequence). The V end was cut by 1 base, the J end by 3 bases, with 13 bases between. CDR3 length: 16 residues. CDR3 region: CASSLVLGAGGNTIYF. The CDR3 bases are TGTGCCAGCAGCTTAGTTCTGGGGGCAGGTGGAAACACCATATATTTT.

The V and J genes are TRBV30 and TRBJ1-5; TRBD1 aligns across 7 bases. Unmatched junction bases numbered 3, after V lost 5 bases and J lost 5 bases. CDR1 is GTSNPN, CDR2 SVGIG, per germline (reference sequence). The length of the CDR3 is 12 residues. The CDR3 DNA reads TGTGCCTGGGACAGGGACGATCAGCCCCAGCATTTT. Residues: CAWDRDDQPQHF.

The V and J genes are TRBV5-1 and TRBJ2-7; D is possibly TRBD2 (5 bases). Looked up from germline, CDR1 is SGHRS and CDR2 is YFSETQ. The V and J ends lost 2 bases and 6 bases respectively, with 15 bases between them. The CDR3 runs 14 residues. CDR3 in DNA: TGCGCCAGCAGCTTTGGGTCCTGGGAGAGCGAGCAGTACTTC. It encodes CASSFGSWESEQYF. The entire variable domain, with the rest obtained from reference TRBV5-1 and TRBJ2-7, is as follows: KAGVTQTPRYLIKTRGQQVTLSCSPISGHRSVSWYQQTPGQGLQFLFEYFSETQRNKGNFPGRFSGRQFSNSRSEMNVSTLELGDSALYLCASSFGSWESEQYFGPGTRLTVT.

V and J are TRBV14 and TRBJ2-5; 7 positions agree with TRBD1. CDR1 SGHDN and CDR2 FVKESK come from the germline V gene. The ends lost 8 bases at V and 1 base at J; junction bases unmatched: 16. This CDR3 contains 17 residues. CDR3: CASPPLTGKGRQETQYF. DNA for the CDR3: TGTGCCAGCCCCCCCCTGACAGGGAAAGGCCGCCAAGAGACCCAGTACTTC.